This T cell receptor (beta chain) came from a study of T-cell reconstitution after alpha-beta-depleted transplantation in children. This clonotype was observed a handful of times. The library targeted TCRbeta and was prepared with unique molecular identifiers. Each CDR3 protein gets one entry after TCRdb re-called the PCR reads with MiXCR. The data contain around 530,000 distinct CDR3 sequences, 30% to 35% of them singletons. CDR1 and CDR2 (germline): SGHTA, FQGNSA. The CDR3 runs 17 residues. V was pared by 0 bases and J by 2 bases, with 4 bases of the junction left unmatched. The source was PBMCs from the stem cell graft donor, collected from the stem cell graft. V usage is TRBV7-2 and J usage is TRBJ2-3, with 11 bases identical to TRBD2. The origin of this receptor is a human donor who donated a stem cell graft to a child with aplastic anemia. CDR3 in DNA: TGTGCCAGCAGCTTAGCGACTAGCGGGGCTATCACAGATACGCAGTATTTT. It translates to CASSLATSGAITDTQYF. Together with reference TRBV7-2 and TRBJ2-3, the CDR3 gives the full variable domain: GAGVSQSPSNKVTEKGKDVELRCDPISGHTALYWYRQSLGQGLEFLIYFQGNSAPDKSGLPSDRFSAERTGGSVSTLTIQRTQQEDSAVYLCASSLATSGAITDTQYFGPGTRLTVL.